Below, 18 T cell receptor beta chains from the same sample are listed, as sequenced in a study of neurological immune-mediated disorders. TCRdb reanalysed the 5' RACE reads using MiXCR and keeps one entry per CDR3 protein. The sample carries some 76,000 distinct CDR3 sequences, 2.5% to 4% recorded once. Specimen: PBMCs. Source of these receptors: a woman between 50 and 59 years old with multiple sclerosis.

This clonotype was picked up many times. The rearrangement uses TRBV12-3 or TRBV12-4 and TRBJ2-1, with 8 bases aligning to TRBD2. This CDR3 region has 16 residues. V was pared by 2 bases and J by 6 bases, with 9 bases of the junction left unmatched. This chain's CDR3 is CASSLTPGLVSNEQFF. CDR3 nucleotide sequence: TGTGCCAGCAGTTTAACCCCGGGACTAGTCTCCAATGAGCAGTTCTTC.

This clonotype appeared many times. The chain uses TRBV5-1 and TRBJ1-1, with 11 bases that match TRBD1. From germline, CDR1 is SGHRS and CDR2 YFSETQ. J lost 4 bases, V lost 3 bases, and 8 bases had no gene match. The length of the CDR3 is 16 residues. This CDR3 reads CASSSGPGQGVTEAFF. The CDR3 DNA sequence: TGCGCCAGCAGCTCGGGACCGGGACAGGGGGTCACTGAAGCTTTCTTT.

This clonotype was recorded at least ten times. The gene calls are TRBV4-2 and TRBJ2-1, with D tentatively TRBD1 or TRBD2 (5 bases each). This CDR3 spans 16 amino acids. V was cut by 0 bases and J by 5 bases, with 14 bases left in between. Germline CDR1 LGHNA, CDR2 YNFKEQ. CDR3 protein: CASSQDIGAGHNEQFF. CDR3 sequence (DNA): TGTGCCAGCAGCCAAGATATTGGGGCGGGTCACAATGAGCAGTTCTTC.

This clonotype was seen many times. The rearrangement links TRBV12-3 or TRBV12-4 to TRBJ1-6; 12 bases match TRBD1. CDR3 size: 15 residues. The V and J ends lost 5 bases and 10 bases, in that order; junction bases with no gene match: 6. The CDR3, as DNA: TGTGCCAGCAGTCCTGGGACAGGGGGCGGATCACCCCTCCACTTT. It translates to CASSPGTGGGSPLHF.

This clonotype was observed many times. This chain joins TRBV19 and TRBJ2-3; a possible D gene is TRBD2 (5 bases). The ends were cut back, 4 bases at V and 4 bases at J, with 15 bases in the middle. Germline V gene sequence: CDR1 LNHDA, CDR2 SQIVND (reference sequence). The CDR3 runs to 15 residues. The CDR3 DNA sequence: TGTGCCAGTAGTAAGGCCGTGGGGAGCGCAGATACGCAGTATTTT. Protein product: CASSKAVGSADTQYF.

This clonotype was found many times. Here the CDR3 DNA reads TGTGCCAGCAGCCCGGGCAGCAGCCCAGATACGCAGTATTTT. Its translation: CASSPGSSPDTQYF. This chain uses TRBV3-1 with TRBJ2-3, with no clear D. This CDR3 has 14 residues. V was shortened by 4 bases and J by 4 bases, with 12 bases between the two germline ends. Looked up from germline, CDR1 is LGHDT and CDR2 is YNNKEL (reference sequence).

This clonotype showed up many times. The CDR3 spells CASSRGGGSYEQYF. CDR3 DNA sequence: TGTGCCAGCAGCCGGGGGGGGGGTTCCTACGAGCAGTACTTC. The chain has TRBV4-2 and TRBJ2-7; TRBD2 agrees at 7 bases. Looked up from germline, CDR1 is LGHNA and CDR2 is YNFKEQ. The CDR3 is 14 residues long. V shed 4 bases, J shed 1 base, and the junction held 4 bases outside the gene matches.

This clonotype showed up many times. The V and J genes are TRBV20-1 and TRBJ2-3; TRBD2 might be the D (6 bases). The CDR3 length is 14 residues. CDR1 and CDR2 from the germline V gene are DFQATT and SNEGSKA (reference sequence). V was clipped by 6 bases and J by 1 base, with 14 bases between them. CDR3 DNA sequence: TGCAGTGCCCTCCAAAGGGAGGGCACAGATACGCAGTATTTT. Protein sequence: CSALQREGTDTQYF.

Ten or more counts support this clonotype. The chain carries TRBV20-1 and TRBJ1-3; D ambiguous. V lost 3 bases to trimming and J lost 0 bases, with 9 bases between them. The CDR3 runs to 14 residues. Germline values: CDR1 DFQATT, CDR2 SNEGSKA (reference sequence). The CDR3 spells CSASRQISGNTIYF. DNA for the CDR3: TGCAGTGCTAGTAGGCAGATCTCTGGAAACACCATATATTTT.

In this sample, this clonotype turned up many times. The CDR3 sequence is CASSPTPGQGYYGYTF. The DNA of the CDR3 is TGTGCCAGCAGCCCAACACCCGGACAGGGTTACTATGGCTACACCTTC. This chain connects TRBV12-3 or TRBV12-4 to TRBJ1-2, with 8 nucleotides matching TRBD1. CDR3 size: 16 residues. After removal of 6 bases from V and 3 bases from J, the junction contained 12 bases not matched to a gene.

This clonotype was observed at least ten times. The rearrangement uses TRBV12-3 or TRBV12-4 and TRBJ1-1, with TRBD1 matching over 8 bases. This CDR3 is built from 13 residues. After removal of 6 bases from V and 4 bases from J, the junction contained 4 bases not matched to a gene. As DNA, the CDR3 is TGTGCCAGCAGGCAAACAGGGGGCACTGAAGCTTTCTTT. Protein: CASRQTGGTEAFF.

With regard to this clonotype: A much larger clone sits a single nucleotide away, making a read error possible. The chain employs TRBV7-8 and TRBJ2-7; D may match TRBD1 or TRBD2 (5 bases each). CDR3 length equals 15 residues. V lost 1 base and J lost 2, with 12 bases in between. In germline, CDR1 is SGHVS, CDR2 FQNEAQ. The CDR3 DNA is TGTGCCAGCAGCTTAGAGTCAGGGACGCCCTACGAGCAGTACTTC. Translated: CASSLESGTPYEQYF.

There are many counts of this clonotype. The chain employs TRBV20-1 and TRBJ2-5, with TRBD2 matching 7 bases. The CDR3 extends over 15 amino acids. Germline V gives CDR1 DFQATT, CDR2 SNEGSKA (reference sequence). The V and J ends lost 0 bases and 2 bases, in that order; junction bases with no gene match: 6. CDR3 DNA: TGCAGTGCTAGAGACTATCCTAGCGGACAAGAGACCCAGTACTTC. It yields the protein CSARDYPSGQETQYF.

This clonotype was detected many times. This chain uses TRBV7-2 with TRBJ2-7; D might be TRBD2 (6 bases). Germline lookup yields CDR1 SGHTA and CDR2 FQGNSA. The CDR3 length is 16 residues. Trimming shortened V by 3 bases and J by 7 bases, and 22 bases separated the two germline ends. The CDR3 DNA is TGTGCCAGCAGCTTCCTGGTAGGGAGGACCTCTGGGGAGCAGTACTTC. Its translation: CASSFLVGRTSGEQYF.

The sample holds many counts of this clonotype. The rearrangement joins TRBV19 to TRBJ1-5; D not resolved. There are 14 residues in the CDR3. The germline gives CDR1 LNHDA, CDR2 SQIVND (reference sequence). V was trimmed by 4 bases and J by 0 bases, leaving 7 bases between them. The CDR3 loop is CASSKQYSNQPQHF. In DNA, the CDR3 is TGTGCCAGTAGTAAACAATATAGCAATCAGCCCCAGCATTTT.

At least ten counts were recorded for this clonotype. This chain connects TRBV20-1 to TRBJ2-3, with D hard to call. This CDR3 is built from 13 residues. Germline lookup yields CDR1 DFQATT and CDR2 SNEGSKA (reference sequence). V lost 6 bases, J lost 0 bases, and 10 bases lay in between. The CDR3 sequence is CSARGTSTDTQYF. The DNA of the CDR3 is TGCAGTGCCCGAGGAACTAGCACAGATACGCAGTATTTT.

This clonotype was recorded many times. The rearrangement joins TRBV20-1 to TRBJ2-5; D is perhaps TRBD1 (5 bases). In germline, CDR1 is DFQATT, CDR2 SNEGSKA (reference sequence). The V and J ends lost 3 bases and 7 bases respectively, with 18 bases between them. The CDR3 consists of 14 residues. CDR3 protein: CSASSRVGLGTQYF. The CDR3 coding sequence is TGCAGTGCTAGTTCCAGGGTGGGCCTGGGGACCCAGTACTTC.

This clonotype was recorded many times. The chain recombines TRBV5-1 with TRBJ2-6; D may be TRBD1 or TRBD2 (5 bases each). Germline V CDR1 and CDR2: SGHRS, YFSETQ. V lost 0 bases and J lost 2, with 6 bases in between. This CDR3 region has 15 residues. The DNA of the CDR3 is TGCGCCAGCAGCTTGGAGGGACCTGGGGCCAACGTCCTGACTTTC. It is translated as CASSLEGPGANVLTF.